This T cell receptor beta chain was captured in a study of T cells in Graves' hyperthyroidism and ophthalmopathy. Study information: The blood sample was taken at first diagnosis, before treatment began. General study findings and limits: Most thyroid clonotypes that were expanded above 0.001 also turned up in blood.

On this clonotype: As yet, its antigen is unknown.

From 9 to 10 ml of fresh peripheral blood, PBMCs were isolated. TCR beta CDR3 sequences were amplified from RNA transcripts. Using the HTBI primer set, a first-round RT-PCR was run on the TCR CDR3. TCRdb itself ran the multiplex PCR reads through MiXCR, one entry per CDR3 protein. Among around 520,000 distinct CDR3 sequences listed, approximately 15% were seen once. What was sequenced was blood. The sequence derives from a woman aged 18-29 years with Graves' hyperthyroidism.

The CDR3 protein is CASSEGQGYTEAFF. CDR3 coding DNA: TGTGCCAGCAGTGAGGGACAGGGGTACACTGAAGCTTTCTTT. The chain combines TRBV2 with TRBJ1-1, with 10 bases that match TRBD1. The length of the CDR3 is 14 residues. CDR1 is SNHLY and CDR2 is FYNNEI in the germline V gene. V dropped 3 bases and J dropped 3; count of bases not matched to a gene: 1.